The rows below give T cell receptor beta chains drawn from one sample of a study of vaccination effects on CD4 cells after COVID-19. For these receptors, no antigen is known. Repertoires were generated with immunoSEQ multiplex PCR, while TCRdb's copy carries only in-frame clones and drops some. The sample lists 65,000 to 75,000 clones; 74% were seen once. The sample in question was CD4+ T cells from PBMCs cultured with HCoV-229E spike peptides, obtained after COVID-19 vaccination. The receptor set was obtained from a human donor who received a COVID-19 vaccine. Each CDR3 is given with its conserved first and last residue. A D gene is named only where the DNA matches it firmly.

TRBV19	-	CASSQTGSLNYGYTF
TRBV6-7	-	CAGHVGSPLESEKLFF
TRBV18	-	CASSPRRGDRETQYF
TRBV18	TRBD1	CASSQGAGSNQPQHF
TRBV6-1	-	CASSEGRHYGYTF
TRBV12-3/TRBV12-4	-	CASTQGTYGYTF
TRBV4-1	-	CASSLAPRDPSVGELFF
TRBV15	TRBD2	CATSRGGSSGETQYF
TRBV2	-	CASSTKGGDTAGETQYF
TRBV6-5	-	CASSGRGNYGYTF
TRBV2	TRBD1	CASRGQGAEAFF
TRBV19	TRBD1	CATWTGTSSGNTIYF
TRBV7-2	TRBD2	CASSLEGLAGGPYF
TRBV7-2	-	CASSYNRENTIYF
TRBV7-2	-	CASSLEGFGTQYF
TRBV6-5	-	CASSYSRARNTEAFF
TRBV6-5	-	CASRRGSSGELFF
TRBV25-1	TRBD1	CASSVPGTANHQETQYF
TRBV25-1	-	CASSEGGQSGNTIYF
TRBV2	-	CASSENEQFF
TRBV28	-	CASSGYPESGNTIYF
TRBV29-1	-	CSVNRDFEQFF
TRBV9	-	CASSVEATGNTIYF
TRBV19	TRBD1	CASRTRTGVGSNQPQHF
TRBV2	-	CASSEVPVGELFF
TRBV5-6	-	CASSLKGANVLTF
TRBV6-1	-	CASSELPINYGYTF
TRBV24-1	TRBD2	CATSDAGGLAGGETQYF
TRBV6-5	-	CASSSPGSETQYF
TRBV27	-	CASQGGGADTGELFF
TRBV5-5	TRBD1	CASSFQGQGGGGELFF
TRBV27	-	CASSLSMGTRTEAFF
TRBV5-1	-	CASSSDYNSPLHF
TRBV28	-	CASSLSGEYSNQPQHF
TRBV2	TRBD1	CASRDRTGADSPLHF
TRBV5-1	-	CASSEGFDYGYTF
TRBV12-3/TRBV12-4	-	CASSLAAAGPLHF
TRBV27	-	CASRGQSESPLHF
TRBV6-5	-	CASSYSFLGDSPLHF
TRBV18	-	CASSPSAGGEQFF
TRBV28	-	CASSLLNSPLHF
TRBV28	-	CASSLLAAEAFF
TRBV2	TRBD1	CASSTTGGGGYGYTF
TRBV5-4	TRBD1	CASTSSRGRSAYGYTF
TRBV2	-	CAARGRGVSGYTF
TRBV29-1	-	CSVPSVGTGELFF
TRBV3-1/TRBV3-2	-	CASRNLGRGNTEAFF
TRBV2	TRBD1	CASSSGTGYEQFF
TRBV9	-	CASSVVLGEGRQFF
TRBV12-3/TRBV12-4	-	CASSRGQKETQYF
TRBV9	TRBD2	CASSVGGGIQETQYF
TRBV7-3	-	CASSLGSATNEKLFF
TRBV5-1	TRBD1	CASSPGQGDQPQHF
TRBV5-1	-	CASSLAPGATSGNTIYF
TRBV5-4	-	CASSPKSRHTDTQYF
TRBV6-6	TRBD2	CASSPRDIELAGGPYEQFF
TRBV28	TRBD1	CASNAEDRRSTIYF
TRBV19	TRBD1	CASSRGQGSDNEQFF
TRBV11-3	TRBD1	CASSLGQGVRETQYF
TRBV5-4	TRBD2	CASSLDGRGSRYNEQFF